These 14 T cell receptor beta chains share one sample of origin, sequenced in a study of cytomegalovirus exposure and HLA in healthy donors. With 60 Vbeta and 13 Jbeta primers, the PCR was carried out. TCRdb's copy holds only in-frame clones and misses some; the assay was immunoSEQ multiplex PCR. The sample has about 150,000 clones; 60% to 85% are singletons. Specimen: PBMCs. The receptors were gathered from a woman between 40 and 55 years old in good health and CMV-seronegative.

The V and J genes are TRBV6-4 and TRBJ1-1, with 10 bases aligning to TRBD1. The CDR3 covers 15 residues. Germline-derived CDR1 and CDR2 are MRHNA and SNTAGT. V gave up 0 bases and J gave up 5 bases; unmatched junction bases: 3. The CDR3 spells CASSDSDRGRTEAFF. As DNA, the CDR3 is TGTGCCAGCAGTGACTCGGACAGGGGGAGAACTGAAGCTTTCTTT.

CDR3 residues: CASSPARVDTEAFF. The CDR3 coding sequence is TGTGCCAGCAGCCCTGCCAGGGTGGACACTGAAGCTTTCTTT. The chain employs TRBV6-6 and TRBJ1-1, with a weak D call TRBD1 (5 bases). CDR1 MNHNY and CDR2 SVGAGI come from the germline V gene (reference sequence). Trimming shortened V by 6 bases and J by 3 bases, and 14 bases separated the two germline ends. This CDR3 contains 14 residues.

The DNA for the CDR3 is TGTGCCAGCAGCTTGGGTCACTTGAACACTGAAGCTTTCTTT. Translation gives CASSLGHLNTEAFF. This chain connects TRBV5-6 to TRBJ1-1; no clear D gene. Germline lookup yields CDR1 SGHDT and CDR2 YYEEEE. The CDR3 is made up of 14 amino acids. V was cut by 0 bases and J by 0 bases, with 6 bases left in between.

This chain uses TRBV10-3 with TRBJ2-7, with TRBD2 as a possible D gene (5 bases). V was pared by 0 bases and J by 6 bases, with 12 bases between. The CDR3 loop spans 14 amino acids. Germline CDR1 is ENHRY and CDR2 is SYGVKD. CDR3 in amino acids: CAISESNSGSEQYF. In DNA, the CDR3 is TGTGCCATCAGTGAGTCGAACTCTGGGAGCGAGCAGTACTTC.

The V call is TRBV5-1, the J call TRBJ2-3, with 8 bases that match TRBD2. The germline gives CDR1 SGHRS, CDR2 YFSETQ. After removal of 1 base from V and 2 bases from J, the junction contained 3 bases not matched to a gene. CDR3 length: 15 amino acids. For the CDR3, the DNA is TGCGCCAGCAGCTTGCCCGGGGGGGCCACAGATACGCAGTATTTT. Protein sequence: CASSLPGGATDTQYF.

This clone came up a few times. Other nucleotide sequences in the sample specify the same CDR3. The chain employs TRBV11-2 and TRBJ2-1; the match to TRBD2 covers 8 bases. The CDR3 contains 15 residues. The V gene end was trimmed by 2 bases and the J gene end by 1 base; junction bases not matched to a gene: 1. CDR1 is SGHAT, CDR2 FQNNGV, per germline. The CDR3 DNA is TGTGCCAGCAGCTTACGCGGGGGGTCCTACAATGAGCAGTTCTTC. Translating gives CASSLRGGSYNEQFF.

V is TRBV25-1 and J is TRBJ2-5, with D hard to call. The V and J ends lost 3 bases and 2 bases respectively, with 10 bases between them. This CDR3 region has 14 residues. Germline CDR1 is MGHDK and CDR2 is SYGVNS. The CDR3 sequence is CASSDHRPQETQYF. DNA of the CDR3: TGTGCCAGCAGTGACCACAGACCACAAGAGACCCAGTACTTC.

The gene calls are TRBV6-6 and TRBJ2-3; 8 nucleotides match TRBD2. The CDR3 runs 15 residues. J was trimmed by 5 bases and V by 4 bases; bases with no gene match: 8. The V gene's germline CDR1 is MNHNY and CDR2 SVGAGI (reference sequence). CDR3 in DNA: TGTGCCAGCAGTTTCCCCGGGGGGGCGCGAGATACGCAGTATTTT. This gives the protein CASSFPGGARDTQYF.

The CDR3 DNA follows: TGTGCCAGCGGCAACAGGGGCTCTGGGGCCAACGTCCTGACTTTC. It yields the protein CASGNRGSGANVLTF. This chain connects TRBV7-9 to TRBJ2-6; 7 bases line up with TRBD1. V lost 8 bases to trimming and J lost 0 bases; unmatched junction nucleotides: 4. Germline V lookup: CDR1 SEHNR, CDR2 FQNEAQ (reference sequence). The CDR3 runs to 15 residues. Full variable domain (rest looked up from reference TRBV7-9 and TRBJ2-6): DTGVSQNPRHKITKRGQNVTFRCDPISEHNRLYWYRQTLGQGPEFLTYFQNEAQLEKSRLLSDRFSAERPKGSFSTLEIQRTEQGDSAMYLCASGNRGSGANVLTFGAGSRLTVL.

This clone was counted only a few times. This sequence joins TRBV5-1 and TRBJ1-4, with D possibly being TRBD1 (5 bases). The germline V gene encodes CDR1 SGHRS and CDR2 YFSETQ. V was cut by 0 bases and J by 6 bases, with 12 bases left in between. The CDR3 sequence is 15 residues long. The CDR3 protein is CASSLGAGTDEKLFF. The CDR3 coding sequence is TGCGCCAGCAGCTTGGGAGCGGGGACGGATGAAAAACTGTTTTTT.

The genes are TRBV9 and TRBJ1-3; D is ambiguous. V was shortened by 1 base and J by 2 bases, with 13 bases between the two germline ends. The germline gives CDR1 SGDLS, CDR2 YYNGEE. The CDR3 runs 16 residues. In DNA, the CDR3 is TGTGCCAGCAGCGTAATGGAGGGAGGCGCTGGAAACACCATATATTTT. This gives the protein CASSVMEGGAGNTIYF.

The J gene is TRBJ1-2, the V gene TRBV10-3, with TRBD1 matching over 9 bases. CDR3 length: 13 amino acids. J gave up 6 bases and V 11 bases, and 10 bases lay outside the gene matches. Germline V gene lookup returns CDR1 ENHRY and CDR2 SYGVKD. This chain's CDR3 is CAVVTGGLHGYTF. The CDR3 coding sequence is TGTGCCGTAGTAACAGGGGGCTTGCATGGCTACACCTTC.

The rearrangement joins TRBV4-3 to TRBJ1-5, with D possibly matching TRBD1 (6 bases). V was trimmed by 4 bases and J by 6 bases, leaving 19 bases between them. The CDR3 totals 16 residues. CDR1 is LGHNA and CDR2 is YSLEER in the germline V gene. The CDR3 sequence is CASSPRTEGITQPQHF. CDR3 DNA: TGCGCCAGCAGCCCCAGGACAGAAGGGATCACTCAGCCCCAGCATTTT.

This clone has just a few counts. This chain uses TRBV5-8 with TRBJ2-1; D unresolved. Trimming cost V 1 base and J 10 bases, with 12 bases left between them. The CDR3 covers 13 residues. Per germline, CDR1 SGHTS and CDR2 YDEGEE. The DNA of the CDR3 is TGTGCCAGCAGCTTGTATTACCAGCGCGAGCAGTTCTTC. Protein product: CASSLYYQREQFF.